Listed below are T cell receptor beta chains from one sample, sequenced in a study of blood T cell repertoires in COVID-19. Clones were sequenced by immunoSEQ multiplex PCR, and TCRdb holds only the in-frame ones, with some missing. The data show about 49,000 clones, approximately 80% seen once. Source material: peripheral blood. The receptors stem from a man aged 70 or older with active or convalescent COVID-19. Each CDR3 is given without its conserved first and last residue. Fields, in order: V gene, J gene, CDR3 protein.

TRBV6-4	TRBJ2-2	ASSEAENTGELF
TRBV29-1	TRBJ2-1	SVGYLTSSWSSYNEQF
TRBV7-6	TRBJ1-3	ASSGQGRGNTIY
TRBV6-5	TRBJ2-2	ASSYNRVAELF
TRBV10-3	TRBJ2-3	AISEGLSVKKDTQY
TRBV30	TRBJ2-7	AWSVQGSAYEQY
TRBV19	TRBJ1-2	ASSITVLNYGYT
TRBV5-4	TRBJ2-1	ASSRGGAGGSYNEQF
TRBV14	TRBJ1-5	ASSQDPYQPQH
TRBV2	TRBJ1-1	ASSEMGANTEAF
TRBV5-1	TRBJ2-2	ASSLTSGQNTGELF
TRBV7-2	TRBJ2-5	ASSVGLAGGETQY